This section outlines one TCR beta chain sequence together with its context. A read error may account for a junction end that differs from germline. This record belongs to a study of tumor-infiltrating lymphocytes in primary liver carcinoma. Overall study: Aged between 30 and 69 years, the patients were men and women.

From approximately 0.5 ug of total RNA, TCR beta-specific cDNA was reverse-transcribed using a constant-region primer. The TCR beta library was amplified through three nested multiplex PCR rounds in a modified ARM-PCR procedure. Researchers ran the first two PCR rounds for around 10 cycles each with TRBV1-TRBV30 forward primers and a C-beta reverse primer. TCRdb re-called the multiplex PCR reads through MiXCR, storing one row per CDR3 protein. Of 70,000 to 95,000 distinct CDR3 sequences listed, 60% to 80% were seen once; the top ten hold roughly 26%. Starting material for RNA and DNA co-extraction consisted of about 17-34 mg of unsorted bulk tissue. Five separate regions of each tumor underwent sampling. Germline CDR1 and CDR2: SEHNR and FQNEAQ (reference sequence). The CDR3 loop spans 15 amino acids.

The origin of this receptor is a man in his forties with primary liver carcinoma and hepatitis B virus infection. This sequence joins TRBV7-9 and TRBJ2-5; 8 bases agree with TRBD1. The sequenced sample consisted of liver tumor tissue from sampling region 4. Noted subset: tumor region T4, right-lateral pole. Here the CDR3 reads CGSSLVATGAEIQYF. The CDR3 region has the DNA TGTGGCAGCAGCTTAGTCGCGACAGGGGCAGAGATCCAGTACTTC.